This entry is about one T cell receptor beta chain. Its antigen is not yet known. No per-base quality is available; no much larger clone lies one base away. These data are taken from a study of T cell responses to AZD1222 COVID-19 vaccine (TCRdb year 2021). Study-wide context: AZD1222 recipients whose second dose came at about 4 weeks and those whose second dose came at about 12 weeks were combined into one group, since spike-specific TCR depth and breadth did not differ between the two schedules. Trial participants were enrolled into age subgroups of 18-55, 56-69 and 70-plus years, which contained about 150, 27 and 61 TCR-sequenced participants, respectively. TCR sequencing covered some 250 trial participants: nearly 210 given two doses of AZD1222 and around 25 given two doses of MenACWY control vaccine.

Read against the paper, the sample's time point label means: baseline before first vaccination. The vaccinee samples were drawn from two UK trials, COV001 and COV002, one of which was a single-blind randomized controlled phase 2/3 trial testing AZD1222 (ChAdOx1 nCoV-19) in healthy adults. Trial participant PBMC samples were collected at day 0 and day 28 after the second dose for TCRbeta chain sequencing. The CDR3 regions of human TCRbeta chains were subjected to immunosequencing. Under the source paper's analysis protocol: TCRs in the repertoires were matched against a reference library of SARS-CoV-2-specific TCRs that had been generated with the MIRA antigen-specificity platform. Breadth was defined as the fraction of unique TCRs that were SARS-CoV-2-associated, and depth was defined as the fraction of total T cells that were SARS-CoV-2-associated. Using the MIRA data, every spike-specific TCR was mapped to the spike region that the TCR reacted to and assigned to either a CD4 or a CD8 class. Log10-transformed breadth and depth values were compared by one-way ANOVA with Sidak's multiple comparisons tests. The immuneACCESS repertoire file appears here via TCRdb, limited to in-frame rearrangements. These files lack a portion of the clones; in checked studies, under half of the deficit traces to unresolved V genes, and the cause of the others is not known. V and J calls and clone size are given by that table; D and trimming were obtained from the DNA. The sample has about 100,000 clones on record, 65% to 90% of them singletons. The top ten clonotypes cover 6.3% of the sample.

The paper as a whole reports these results and caveats: In the small 56-69-year group, the increase in depth fell short of significance, most likely because of low power. Conclusions about previously exposed vaccinees are limited, since just five or six AZD1222 recipients were seropositive for SARS-CoV-2 at baseline. No day 14 peak-response samples were available, so repertoires were characterized only after the peak T cell response. Participants were mostly white British, with more females than males. The authors suggested clonal diversity may have been underestimated. Vaccine-associated CD4 TCRs spanned the whole spike protein, with dominant responses in regions 160-218 and 743-854. Spike-specific TCR breadth and depth rose significantly after two AZD1222 doses compared with day 0 and with MenACWY recipients. Reportedly, almost half of the unique spike-specific TCRs recognized epitopes lying outside the regions that are mutated in the B.1.351 and B.1.1.7 variants.

This clonotype was obtained from an adult in good health. Sample: peripheral blood, taken on day 0 of AZD1222 vaccination.

The DNA sequence reads TGTGCCAGCAGCTTAGGCACCAATCAGCCCCAGCATTTT. Its protein reads: CASSLGTNQPQHF. Recombination linked TRBV7-6 to TRBJ1-5, with no confident D gene call. The V end loses 1 base and the J end loses 3 bases, and a stretch of 4 bases separates them. Based on the germline V gene, the CDR1 and CDR2 sequences are SGHVS and FNYEAQ. Taken from cysteine to phenylalanine, the CDR3 has 13 residues. Left in the record is the CDR3 DNA by itself, 39 bases read in frame from the first base.